These 30 T cell receptor beta chains share one sample of origin, sequenced in a study of blood T cells in healthy people across ages. Together with a sample-barcoded 5' primer, a J-beta primer mix was included in a second PCR lasting roughly 6 to 12 cycles. TCRdb recomputed calls from the 5' RACE reads with MiXCR, one row per CDR3 protein. The data contain 1.5 million to 2 million distinct CDR3 sequences, 25% to 30% of them singletons. The specimen sequenced was blood. The receptors stem from a woman in her 30s in good health.

The chain carries TRBV28 and TRBJ1-2; D is perhaps TRBD1 (5 bases). With 4 bases removed from V and 4 bases from J, the gap between germline ends came to 13 bases. The CDR3 loop spans 14 amino acids. Germline V gene lookup returns CDR1 MDHEN and CDR2 SYDVKM. The CDR3 nucleotides read TGTGCCAGCAGTTCTCCGGGACCCCCCTATGGCTACACCTTC. This sequence encodes CASSSPGPPYGYTF.

In DNA form, the CDR3 reads TGTGCCAGCACGGGGAGGGTAAACAATCAGCCCCAGCATTTT. Its translation is CASTGRVNNQPQHF. V is TRBV28 and J is TRBJ1-5, with D uncertain. The CDR3 length is 14 residues. V was cut by 7 bases and J by 3 bases, with 13 bases left in between. Per germline, CDR1 MDHEN and CDR2 SYDVKM.

The sample holds one count of this clonotype. This clone may be a read error of a much larger clone one base away. The CDR3 sequence is CVSSKRGANEQYF. The CDR3 bases are TGTGTCAGCAGCAAACGAGGTGCGAACGAGCAGTACTTC. V is TRBV7-2 and J is TRBJ2-7; D is ambiguous. The germline CDR1 and CDR2 sequences are SGHTA and FQGNSA. This CDR3 region has 13 residues.

The CDR3 DNA is TGCAGCGTGACCCGGACAGGGGGCGAAGAGACCCAGTACTTC. Its translation is CSVTRTGGEETQYF. The chain links TRBV29-1 to TRBJ2-5, with 11 bases lining up with TRBD1. CDR1 SQVTM and CDR2 ANQGSEA come from the germline V gene. The ends lost 6 bases at V and 3 bases at J; junction bases unmatched: 6. The CDR3 is 14 residues long.

The chain links TRBV12-3 or TRBV12-4 to TRBJ1-1, with a possible D match to TRBD1 (6 bases). The CDR3 contains 15 residues. Trimming removed 5 bases at V and 1 base at J, with 14 bases between. The DNA for the CDR3 is TGTGCCAGCAGTATCCCACAGGGAGAGAACACTGAAGCTTTCTTT. Encoded protein: CASSIPQGENTEAFF.

The rearrangement joins TRBV20-1 to TRBJ2-1, with D perhaps matching TRBD1 (5 bases). CDR3 length: 16 residues. Deletions cut 1 base from V and 6 bases from J, with 19 bases between. Looked up from germline, CDR1 is DFQATT and CDR2 is SNEGSKA (reference sequence). CDR3 sequence: CSARAPPPVGRNEQFF. The DNA for the CDR3 is TGCAGTGCTAGAGCACCCCCCCCGGTGGGGCGCAATGAGCAGTTCTTC.

In the case of this clonotype: A much larger clone differs by one base, so this may be a read error. The chain joins TRBV6-2 or TRBV6-3 to TRBJ2-1; D unresolved. Germline V gene data show CDR1 as MNHEY and CDR2 as SVGEGT. The CDR3 is made up of 13 amino acids. The CDR3 coding sequence is TGTGCCGGCAGTTACGGTACTTTCAATGAGCAGTTCTTC. This translates into CAGSYGTFNEQFF.

This clonotype was found many times. The V and J genes are TRBV29-1 and TRBJ2-3; the D gene could be TRBD1 or TRBD2 (6 bases each). Germline V gene lookup returns CDR1 SQVTM and CDR2 ANQGSEA. The CDR3 is 12 residues long. Trimming left V 0 bases short and J 8 bases short, with 9 bases between. The CDR3 sequence: CSVEDGGGTQYF. The DNA for the CDR3 is TGCAGCGTTGAAGATGGAGGGGGTACGCAGTATTTT.

This clonotype was detected ten times or more. The V and J genes are TRBV10-3 and TRBJ2-7, with TRBD2 matching over 7 bases. J was trimmed by 0 bases and V by 6 bases; bases with no gene match: 2. Germline CDR1 and CDR2: ENHRY and SYGVKD. The CDR3 is made up of 13 amino acids. The CDR3: CAISRDYSYEQYF. The CDR3 bases are TGTGCCATCAGCCGGGACTACTCCTACGAGCAGTACTTC.

This clonotype came up many times. The J gene is TRBJ2-1, the V gene TRBV20-1, with 11 positions matching TRBD1. From germline, CDR1 is DFQATT and CDR2 SNEGSKA (reference sequence). The CDR3 contains 13 residues. The junction had 4 bases not matched to a gene; V was cut back by 6 bases and J by 6 bases. CDR3 nucleotide sequence: TGCAGTGCGCTCGGGACAGGGGGCAATGAGCAGTTCTTC. Amino acids: CSALGTGGNEQFF.

This clonotype occurred many times. The chain links TRBV20-1 to TRBJ2-7; 8 bases map to TRBD2. After removal of 5 bases from V and 3 bases from J, the junction contained 6 bases not matched to a gene. The germline gives CDR1 DFQATT, CDR2 SNEGSKA (reference sequence). This CDR3 has 13 amino acids. CDR3 nucleotide sequence: TGCAGTGCTCTAACCGGGGGGGGCTACGAGCAGTACTTC. It is translated as CSALTGGGYEQYF.

The V gene is TRBV4-3, the J gene TRBJ1-1, with 7 nucleotides matching TRBD1. J was trimmed by 11 bases and V by 0 bases; bases with no gene match: 9. The CDR3 length is 14 residues. The germline CDR1 and CDR2 sequences are LGHNA and YSLEER. CDR3 nucleotide sequence: TGCGCCAGCAGCCAAGATCTGACAGGGTTGGAGGCTTTCTTT. Its translation: CASSQDLTGLEAFF.

The CDR3 region has the DNA TGTGCCAGCAGTTTATCGAGAATCAAAGCTATGGGCAGATATAGCAATCAGCCCCAGCATTTT. This sequence encodes CASSLSRIKAMGRYSNQPQHF. This sequence joins TRBV27 and TRBJ1-5; no firm D call. CDR1 is MNHEY and CDR2 is SMNVEV in the germline V gene (reference sequence). This CDR3 has 21 amino acids. The ends were cut back, 0 bases at V and 0 bases at J, with 24 bases in the middle.

The chain has TRBV20-1 and TRBJ2-7, with 9 bases fitting TRBD1. CDR3 length: 16 amino acids. The V gene's germline CDR1 is DFQATT and CDR2 SNEGSKA (reference sequence). Trimming at V came to 6 bases and at J to 2 bases, leaving 14 bases not matched to a gene. The CDR3 spells CSAPREGTGIAYEQYF. The CDR3 nucleotides are TGCAGTGCCCCCCGAGAGGGGACAGGGATCGCCTACGAGCAGTACTTC.

The rearrangement uses TRBV7-6 and TRBJ2-3, with TRBD2 identical over 11 bases. This CDR3 comprises 18 residues. Germline CDR1 is SGHVS and CDR2 is FNYEAQ. The junction had 15 bases not matched to a gene; V was cut back by 5 bases and J by 5 bases. This chain's CDR3 is CASSPTTSGSRGRDTQYF. CDR3 nucleotides: TGTGCCAGCAGCCCCACCACTAGCGGGAGTCGAGGCAGAGATACGCAGTATTTT. Combining the CDR3 with reference TRBV7-6 and TRBJ2-3 gives the whole variable domain GAGVSQSPRYKVTKRGQDVALRCDPISGHVSLYWYRQALGQGPEFLTYFNYEAQQDKSGLPNDRFSAERPEGSISTLTIQRTEQRDSAMYRCASSPTTSGSRGRDTQYFGPGTRLTVL.

This clonotype was detected ten times or more. The chain carries TRBV6-6 and TRBJ2-7; D is ambiguous. This CDR3 spans 13 amino acids. Trimming cost V 9 bases and J 4 bases, with 16 bases left between them. Germline V gene lookup returns CDR1 MNHNY and CDR2 SVGAGI (reference sequence). The CDR3 DNA follows: TGTGCCAGTTGTCAAAGTGGAGAATACGAGCAGTACTTC. Translation: CASCQSGEYEQYF.

V gene TRBV6-1 combines with J gene TRBJ2-7; 9 positions match TRBD2. Germline loops: CDR1 MNHNS, CDR2 SASEGT. This CDR3 is built from 16 residues. Trimming took 3 bases from V and 1 from J; bases not matched to a gene: 7. Here the CDR3 DNA reads TGTGCCAGCAGTGACCGAAGACTAGCGGCTTCCTACGAGCAGTACTTC. Translated: CASSDRRLAASYEQYF.

This clonotype has more than one count but fewer than ten. The CDR3, as DNA: TGCGCCAGCAGCCAAGATCTACTGAGCCGGGGTTCACCCCTCCACTTT. Amino acids: CASSQDLLSRGSPLHF. V gene TRBV4-1 combines with J gene TRBJ1-6, with D unresolved. The V end was cut by 0 bases, the J end by 9 bases, with 15 bases between. This CDR3 region has 16 residues. Per germline, CDR1 MGHRA and CDR2 YSYEKL.

Many counts were recorded for this clonotype. V is TRBV29-1 and J is TRBJ2-1; D is unclear. The V gene's germline CDR1 is SQVTM and CDR2 ANQGSEA. This CDR3 contains 11 residues. Deletions cut 3 bases from V and 7 bases from J, with 7 bases between. The CDR3 protein is CSVDSRNEQFF. In DNA form, the CDR3 reads TGCAGCGTTGACTCGCGTAATGAGCAGTTCTTC.

Comment on this clonotype: This could be a read error, since a much larger clone is one nucleotide away. This rearrangement joins TRBV7-9 to TRBJ2-1, with D hard to call. From germline, CDR1 is SEHNR and CDR2 FQNEAQ (reference sequence). V gave up 5 bases and J gave up 10 bases, with 15 bases separating them. The CDR3 contains 13 residues. The CDR3: CASSVEGSYEQFF. Written as DNA, the CDR3 is TGTGCCAGCAGCGTAGAAGGGTCATACGAGCAGTTCTTC.

The genes are TRBV6-4 and TRBJ2-1; 7 nucleotides align to TRBD1. With V trimmed by 5 bases and J by 3 bases, 7 bases remained unmatched. The CDR3 covers 15 residues. Germline lookup yields CDR1 MRHNA and CDR2 SNTAGT. CDR3 residues: CASSFGQANYNEQFF. The CDR3 region has the DNA TGTGCCAGCAGTTTCGGACAGGCAAACTACAATGAGCAGTTCTTC.

This clonotype was counted many times. The J gene is TRBJ2-7, the V gene TRBV7-3; the D is unclear. CDR3 length: 13 amino acids. Germline lookup yields CDR1 SGHTA and CDR2 FQGTGA. The V gene lost 2 bases and the J gene lost 2 bases, with 7 bases spanning the gap. CDR3 in amino acids: CASSLEATYEQYF. CDR3 coding DNA: TGTGCCAGCAGCTTAGAGGCGACCTACGAGCAGTACTTC.

This clonotype was observed at least ten times. J is TRBJ1-2 and V is TRBV4-1; D remains ambiguous. Germline loops: CDR1 MGHRA, CDR2 YSYEKL. This CDR3 comprises 15 residues. With 5 bases removed from V and 2 bases from J, the gap between germline ends came to 15 bases. The CDR3 protein is CASSNPQGENYGYTF. Here the CDR3 DNA reads TGCGCCAGCAGCAACCCTCAAGGAGAGAACTATGGCTACACCTTC.

This clonotype was recorded at least ten times. This chain links TRBV29-1 with TRBJ2-5; the D gene is possibly TRBD1 (6 bases). CDR3 size: 12 residues. Germline CDR1 SQVTM, CDR2 ANQGSEA. V was pared by 7 bases and J by 4 bases, with 13 bases between. The CDR3 bases are TGCAGCGCCCGGGACATTCTAGAGACCCAGTACTTC. Translated, it gives CSARDILETQYF.

This clonotype was observed at least ten times. The chain recombines TRBV4-3 with TRBJ2-1; 8 bases line up with TRBD2. The CDR3 is 17 amino acids. V shed 0 bases, J shed 7 bases, and the junction held 11 bases outside the gene matches. Germline V lookup: CDR1 LGHNA, CDR2 YSLEER. CDR3 coding DNA: TGCGCCAGCAGCCAAGATCGTGGTAGCGGGGCTCGTAATGAGCAGTTCTTC. It yields the protein CASSQDRGSGARNEQFF.

The J gene is TRBJ2-7, the V gene TRBV7-6, with D tentatively TRBD1 (8 bases). This CDR3 spans 17 amino acids. Germline CDR1 SGHVS, CDR2 FNYEAQ. V lost 5 bases, J lost 5 bases, and 25 bases lay in between. The CDR3, as DNA: TGTGCCAGCAGCCTACGGCCCCGGGAGGCAGGGGGCGACGAGCAGTACTTC. It codes for CASSLRPREAGGDEQYF.

V usage is TRBV4-1 and J usage is TRBJ2-1, with 9 nucleotides matching TRBD1. The CDR3 is 16 amino acids. Germline CDR1 is MGHRA and CDR2 is YSYEKL. Trimming removed 2 bases from V and 5 bases from J; junction bases left unmatched: 7. The CDR3: CASSQTQGANHNEQFF. The DNA for the CDR3 is TGCGCCAGCAGCCAAACACAGGGGGCGAATCACAATGAGCAGTTCTTC.

The chain links TRBV27 to TRBJ2-3, with D unresolved. CDR3 length: 13 amino acids. Trimming removed 3 bases at V and 4 bases at J, with 8 bases between. Germline-derived CDR1 and CDR2 are MNHEY and SMNVEV (reference sequence). The chain's CDR3 is CASSLKLSDTQYF. CDR3 coding DNA: TGTGCCAGCAGTTTGAAGCTGTCAGATACGCAGTATTTT.

The chain uses TRBV20-1 and TRBJ1-2, with D uncertain. CDR1 DFQATT and CDR2 SNEGSKA come from the germline V gene (reference sequence). The CDR3 runs to 13 residues. Trimming pared 1 base from V and 8 bases from J, leaving 14 bases between. The CDR3 region is CSARVTPTQGYTF. CDR3 bases: TGCAGTGCTAGAGTTACCCCAACTCAGGGCTACACCTTC.

This clonotype was recorded at least ten times. This chain joins TRBV6-5 and TRBJ1-4; D call uncertain. V was pared by 3 bases and J by 0 bases, with 2 bases between. CDR3 size: 13 residues. CDR1 MNHEY and CDR2 SVGAGI come from the germline V gene. This CDR3 is CASSYTTNEKLFF. As DNA, the CDR3 is TGTGCCAGCAGTTATACAACTAATGAAAAACTGTTTTTT.